The 12 T cell receptor beta chains in this list originate from one sample, sequenced in a study of post-analysis software for immune sequencing data. Study-level findings and limits: Compared with controls, patients had more of roughly 5 TRBV segments, including TRBV5-6, TRBV5-1 and TRBV20-1.

No antigen has been assigned to these receptors. Prepared libraries of TCR beta cDNA carried unique molecular identifiers. TCRdb re-called the PCR reads with MiXCR, one entry per CDR3 protein. The top ten clones hold under 7% of a sample with more than 450,000 distinct CDR3 sequences, roughly 34% of them seen once. Specimen: blood. The receptors derive from a girl aged 2-17 years with multiple sclerosis.

The genes are TRBV12-3 or TRBV12-4 and TRBJ2-5; D perhaps matches TRBD2 (6 bases). CDR3 length: 14 amino acids. V dropped 2 bases and J dropped 5 bases, with 12 bases sitting between them. The CDR3 is CASSLHGGVETQYF. DNA of the CDR3: TGTGCCAGCAGTTTACACGGAGGGGTGGAGACCCAGTACTTC.

V usage is TRBV20-1 and J usage is TRBJ1-5; 8 bases line up with TRBD1. The V gene end was trimmed by 1 base and the J gene end by 6 bases; junction bases not matched to a gene: 11. In germline, CDR1 is DFQATT, CDR2 SNEGSKA (reference sequence). The CDR3 extends over 16 amino acids. CDR3 amino acids: CSARVLGQGYGQPQHF. DNA of the CDR3: TGCAGTGCTAGAGTATTAGGACAGGGTTACGGTCAGCCCCAGCATTTT.

The chain has TRBV20-1 and TRBJ2-7, with D perhaps TRBD1 or TRBD2 (7 bases each). This CDR3 has 15 residues. Per germline, CDR1 DFQATT and CDR2 SNEGSKA (reference sequence). V lost 5 bases to trimming and J lost 3 bases, with 20 bases between them. CDR3 coding DNA: TGCAGTGCTGGCTCCCCGGACAGGACTAGCTACGAGCAGTACTTC. Translated, it gives CSAGSPDRTSYEQYF.

The chain combines TRBV7-9 with TRBJ1-1; D gene uncertain. CDR1 SEHNR and CDR2 FQNEAQ come from the germline V gene (reference sequence). This CDR3 comprises 16 residues. Trimming stripped 2 bases from V and 0 bases from J, with 13 bases between. The CDR3, as DNA: TGTGCCAGCAGCTTACAGAGAGGCACCCTGAACACTGAAGCTTTCTTT. Translating it yields CASSLQRGTLNTEAFF.

The chain has TRBV20-1 and TRBJ2-1, with 11 bases that match TRBD2. V lost 3 bases, J lost 5 bases, and 3 bases stayed unmatched. Germline V CDR1 and CDR2: DFQATT, SNEGSKA (reference sequence). The CDR3 runs to 14 residues. CDR3 DNA: TGCAGTGCTAGGACTAGCGGGGTCCACAATGAGCAGTTCTTC. Protein sequence: CSARTSGVHNEQFF.

The sample holds many counts of this clonotype. This chain's CDR3 is CASSEGRSGGAYNEQFF. The CDR3 coding sequence is TGCGCCAGCAGTGAGGGAAGGAGCGGGGGGGCTTACAATGAGCAGTTCTTC. This sequence joins TRBV10-2 and TRBJ2-1, with 10 nucleotides matching TRBD2. The J segment lost 4 bases and the V segment lost 2 bases, leaving 8 bases of the junction unmatched. The CDR3 spans 17 residues. Germline loops: CDR1 WSHSY, CDR2 SAAADI.

This clonotype was observed a handful of times. The rearrangement joins TRBV7-6 to TRBJ2-3, with no clear D. The germline V gene has CDR1 SGHVS and CDR2 FNYEAQ. Trimming removed 5 bases at V and 2 bases at J, with 8 bases between. The CDR3 sequence is 13 residues long. The chain's CDR3 is CASSLDHTDTQYF. CDR3 nucleotides: TGTGCCAGCAGCCTCGACCACACAGATACGCAGTATTTT.

The table lists this clonotype with many counts. The chain combines TRBV12-3 or TRBV12-4 with TRBJ2-3, with D hard to call. This CDR3 region has 13 residues. V was clipped by 1 base and J by 2 bases, with 4 bases between them. The DNA of the CDR3 is TGTGCCAGCAGTTTAGACAACACAGATACGCAGTATTTT. This translates into CASSLDNTDTQYF.

The chain links TRBV13 to TRBJ2-4; perhaps TRBD2 as D (6 bases). The DNA matches TRBJ2-7 better at its end, which makes the J call doubtful. Germline loops: CDR1 PRHDT, CDR2 FYEKMQ (reference sequence). The length of the CDR3 is 14 residues. The CDR3 loop is CASSWGGRIYEQYF. In nucleotides, the CDR3 is TGTGCCAGCAGCTGGGGAGGAAGAATCTACGAGCAGTACTTC.

The V call is TRBV9, the J call TRBJ2-2, with 9 positions matching TRBD1. The ends lost 3 bases at V and 4 bases at J; junction bases unmatched: 16. The CDR3 spans 19 residues. Germline V gives CDR1 SGDLS, CDR2 YYNGEE. CDR3: CASSAPSRDRAISTGELFF. The CDR3 DNA is TGTGCCAGCAGCGCCCCATCTCGGGACAGGGCGATCAGCACCGGGGAGCTGTTTTTT.

This clonotype was counted between two and nine times. The chain couples TRBV7-3 to TRBJ2-1, with a weak D call TRBD2 (7 bases). Germline CDR1 and CDR2: SGHTA and FQGTGA. V gave up 1 base and J gave up 5 bases, with 15 bases separating them. CDR3 length equals 16 residues. The CDR3: CASSLRGGPPNNEQFF. CDR3 nucleotide sequence: TGTGCCAGCAGCTTAAGGGGGGGGCCCCCCAACAATGAGCAGTTCTTC.

This clonotype has ten or more counts. This chain connects TRBV5-1 to TRBJ2-3, with D uncertain. The CDR3 totals 13 residues. Per the germline V gene, CDR1 is SGHRS and CDR2 is YFSETQ. Trimming left V 3 bases short and J 0 bases short, with 5 bases between. The CDR3 region is CASSSLSTDTQYF. In DNA form, the CDR3 reads TGCGCCAGCAGCTCCTTAAGCACAGATACGCAGTATTTT. The full variable domain, in which reference TRBV5-1 and TRBJ2-3 provide the parts outside the CDR3, is KAGVTQTPRYLIKTRGQQVTLSCSPISGHRSVSWYQQTPGQGLQFLFEYFSETQRNKGNFPGRFSGRQFSNSRSEMNVSTLELGDSALYLCASSSLSTDTQYFGPGTRLTVL.